A selection of T cell receptor beta chains follows, all from one sample in a study of cytotoxic CD8 clonotypes in ibrutinib-treated CLL. Sequenced by immunoSEQ multiplex PCR; TCRdb stores in-frame clones only, minus some. The repertoire includes roughly 200,000 clones, over 55% of them detected once, and roughly 13% sits in the top ten. Sequenced material: PBMCs, taken after 24 months of ibrutinib treatment. These TCRs come from a human donor with chronic lymphocytic leukemia. Both conserved end residues are part of each CDR3. Fields, in order: V gene, CDR3 protein.

V: TRBV5-1
CDR3: CASSQRLAGPFQFF

V: TRBV11-3
CDR3: CASSLDLVGKKSYNEQFF

V: TRBV7-2
CDR3: CASSSDTYEQYF

V: TRBV14
CDR3: CASSQTPGSTDTQYF

V: TRBV30
CDR3: CACGPADRLATGELFF

V: TRBV11-1
CDR3: CASSFDHNEQFF

V: TRBV9
CDR3: CASSLSTTSGTITDTQYF

V: TRBV10-3
CDR3: CASSGGYEQYF

V: TRBV5-1
CDR3: CASSLGARRTEWGYEQYF

V: TRBV19
CDR3: CATGSGVGTDTQYF

V: TRBV27
CDR3: CASRTRDRGLETQYF

V: TRBV4-3
CDR3: CASSQDHRALDSNQPQHF

V: TRBV4-2
CDR3: CASSQTGGSGANVLTF

V: TRBV27
CDR3: CASSLAGALGEQYF

V: TRBV5-1
CDR3: CASSPGTDHSNQPQHF

V: TRBV19
CDR3: CASSIVQGYFDQPQHF

V: TRBV19
CDR3: CASSTMQTYQPQHF

V: TRBV18
CDR3: CASSAGASNEQYF

V: TRBV6-1
CDR3: CASSEVVLQPQHF

V: TRBV27
CDR3: CASSLFSAYNEQFF

V: TRBV27
CDR3: CASSLARGPYDTIYF

V: TRBV10-3
CDR3: CAISESQQLSYEQYF

V: TRBV19
CDR3: CASSIFTEDYGYTF

V: TRBV15
CDR3: CATSGQGYNEKLFF

V: TRBV7-2
CDR3: CASSILAGFYNEQFF

V: TRBV29-1
CDR3: CSVVQGIHEQYF

V: TRBV6-5
CDR3: CASSGTAASYNEQFF

V: TRBV6-1
CDR3: CASLRRKGYGYTF

V: TRBV9
CDR3: CASSVVDRKQETQYF

V: TRBV19
CDR3: CAGTPTDNEQFF

V: TRBV5-1
CDR3: CASSVVGYEQFF

V: TRBV19
CDR3: CASSIVRLDLPNEQFF

V: TRBV27
CDR3: CASTPRGGQGAFTEAFF

V: TRBV15
CDR3: CATSRDRRAGGNIQYF

V: TRBV27
CDR3: CASSPQWTLSHEQYF

V: TRBV6-5
CDR3: CASFGTGHYEQYF

V: TRBV7-6
CDR3: CASSLGRSGLEQGSNTGELFF

V: TRBV7-9
CDR3: CASSLGPQGGANVLTF

V: TRBV2
CDR3: CASSWGEGPRTFF

V: TRBV28
CDR3: CASSLFTQGLSYEQYF

V: TRBV6-4
CDR3: CASSDGQGAETQYF

V: TRBV18
CDR3: CASSPGKNTEAFF

V: TRBV18
CDR3: CASSRDSNYNEQFF

V: TRBV29-1
CDR3: CSVGGPQETQYF

V: TRBV11-2
CDR3: CASSLVTGYGPGANVLTF